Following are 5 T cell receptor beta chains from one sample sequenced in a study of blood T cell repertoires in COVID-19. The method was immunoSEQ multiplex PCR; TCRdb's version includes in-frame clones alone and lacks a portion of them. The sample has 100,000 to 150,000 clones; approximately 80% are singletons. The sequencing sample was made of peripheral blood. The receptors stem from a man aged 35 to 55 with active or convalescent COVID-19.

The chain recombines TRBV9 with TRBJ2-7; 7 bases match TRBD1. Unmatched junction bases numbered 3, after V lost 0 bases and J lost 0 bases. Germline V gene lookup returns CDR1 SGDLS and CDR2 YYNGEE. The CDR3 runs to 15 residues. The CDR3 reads CASSVGDSFSYEQYF. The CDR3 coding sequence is TGTGCCAGCAGCGTAGGGGACAGTTTCTCCTACGAGCAGTACTTC.

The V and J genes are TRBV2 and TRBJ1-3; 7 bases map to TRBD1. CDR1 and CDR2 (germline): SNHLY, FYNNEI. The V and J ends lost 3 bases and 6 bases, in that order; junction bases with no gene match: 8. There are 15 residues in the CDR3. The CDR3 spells CASSEETGFLNTIYF. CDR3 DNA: TGTGCCAGCAGTGAGGAGACAGGGTTTCTAAACACCATATATTTT.

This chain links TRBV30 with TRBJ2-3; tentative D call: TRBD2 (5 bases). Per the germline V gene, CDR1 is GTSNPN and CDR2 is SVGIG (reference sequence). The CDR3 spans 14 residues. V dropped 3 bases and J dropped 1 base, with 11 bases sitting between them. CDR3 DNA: TGTGCCTGGAGCCGTGTGAGGGGCACAGATACGCAGTATTTT. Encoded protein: CAWSRVRGTDTQYF.

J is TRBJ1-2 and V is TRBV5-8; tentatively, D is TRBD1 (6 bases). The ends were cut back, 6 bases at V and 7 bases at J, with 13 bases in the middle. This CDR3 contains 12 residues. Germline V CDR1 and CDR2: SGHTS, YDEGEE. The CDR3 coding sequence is TGTGCCAGCACCCCAGGGGCCCCTGGCTACACCTTC. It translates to CASTPGAPGYTF.

As DNA, the CDR3 is TGTGCCAGCAGCGTAGGTCAGGGAATCCTCGATGAGCAGTTCTTC. The encoded protein is CASSVGQGILDEQFF. The genes are TRBV9 and TRBJ2-1, with D perhaps matching TRBD1 (5 bases). The CDR3 length is 15 residues. Trimming took off 0 bases at V and 8 bases at J, with 15 bases between the two ends. The germline CDR1 and CDR2 sequences are SGDLS and YYNGEE. The full variable domain, in which reference TRBV9 and TRBJ2-1 provide the parts outside the CDR3, is DSGVTQTPKHLITATGQRVTLRCSPRSGDLSVYWYQQSLDQGLQFLIQYYNGEERAKGNILERFSAQQFPDLHSELNLSSLELGDSALYFCASSVGQGILDEQFFGPGTRLTVL.